A selection of T cell receptor beta chains follows, all from one sample in a study of regulatory T cells in long-lasting Graves disease. In TCRdb, the multiplex PCR reads were re-called with MiXCR into one record per CDR3 protein. The sample shows fewer than 400,000 distinct CDR3 sequences, less than 25% of them seen only once. Sequencing was performed on peripheral blood mononuclear cells (PBMCs), taken when the disease was refractory, from a patient treated with antithyroid drugs. Receptors were obtained from a female donor with Graves disease. The CDR3 runs from the conserved cysteine through the conserved F or W. D genes are given only for firm matches.

.,TRBV29-1,TRBJ2-1,CSVEGAGYNEQFF
.,TRBV20-1,TRBJ2-5,CSAGLKSGAQYF
.,TRBV6-2/TRBV6-3,TRBJ2-1,CASSEDLGGGNEQFF
TRBD1,TRBV6-9,TRBJ1-1,CASSYRQSWDRRGENTEAFF
.,TRBV30,TRBJ1-1,CAIRNEGNTEAFF
TRBD1,TRBV19,TRBJ2-7,CASSSIKNDRGGYEQYF
TRBD1,TRBV7-7,TRBJ2-1,CASSRDRANEQFF
.,TRBV5-6,TRBJ1-5,CASSLVGRNQPQHF
TRBD1,TRBV6-5,TRBJ2-5,CASSYSYKGAYQETQYF
TRBD2,TRBV30,TRBJ2-5,CAWSVGLAGPQETQYF
.,TRBV12-3/TRBV12-4,TRBJ2-7,CASSLDPGAGEQYF
.,TRBV30,TRBJ2-5,CAWSQDQETQYF
.,TRBV29-1,TRBJ2-2,CSVGQNTGELFF
.,TRBV6-8,TRBJ2-6,CASTEGPPPGANVLTF
.,TRBV2,TRBJ1-5,CASSESARYSNQPQHF
.,TRBV11-2,TRBJ1-6,CASSRSSYNSPLHF
.,TRBV11-2,TRBJ2-7,CASSSTGKSYEQYF
.,TRBV19,TRBJ2-5,CASSIGAGTPRETQYF
.,TRBV20-1,TRBJ1-2,CSARGMTGGGNYGYTF
.,TRBV6-2/TRBV6-3,TRBJ2-7,CASHSRGWDEQYF
.,TRBV5-6,TRBJ1-2,CASSLGGAAFRDYGYTF
.,TRBV7-2,TRBJ1-3,CASKASGNTIYF
.,TRBV6-1,TRBJ2-7,CASSEAGSIYEQYF
TRBD2,TRBV7-2,TRBJ2-2,CASSLDGRGSGELFF
.,TRBV10-2,TRBJ2-7,CASSEWGSEQYF
.,TRBV7-9,TRBJ1-5,CASSSDSQPQHF
.,TRBV12-3/TRBV12-4,TRBJ1-1,CASAWGLNTEAFF
.,TRBV9,TRBJ1-2,CASSPNPHGGGYTF
.,TRBV5-1,TRBJ2-7,CASSSVFREQYF
.,TRBV18,TRBJ1-4,CASSPDRPGVGEKLFF
TRBD2,TRBV20-1,TRBJ2-7,CSAASGLAGGAYEQYF
.,TRBV14,TRBJ1-2,CASSQGIGYGYTF